These T cell receptor beta chains were read from a single sample in a study of neoadjuvant nivolumab and ipilimumab in lung cancer. Data came from immunoSEQ multiplex PCR; TCRdb stores just in-frame clones and leaves some out. The sample includes tens of thousands of clones, 75% to 90% seen only once; the top ten take roughly 3.3%. The sample in question was peripheral blood, obtained before neoadjuvant nivolumab, alone or with ipilimumab. Receptor source: an adult with non-small cell lung cancer. Both conserved end residues are part of each CDR3. D genes are given only for firm matches. Clone size is given for some rows only: seen once, a few or many times, or a class if the clone is expanded.

j_call: TRBJ1-4; clone_size: .; v_call: TRBV5-1; d_call: TRBD1; cdr3_aa: CASSLVWTGDGKLFF; cdr3_nt: TGCGCCAGCAGCTTGGTTTGGACAGGGGATGGAAAACTGTTTTTT
j_call: TRBJ2-3; clone_size: .; v_call: TRBV7-9; d_call: .; cdr3_aa: CASSLAGGGQTSTDTQYF; cdr3_nt: TGTGCCAGCAGCTTAGCTGGGGGGGGCCAGACCTCCACAGATACGCAGTATTTT
j_call: TRBJ2-1; clone_size: .; v_call: TRBV18; d_call: .; cdr3_aa: CASSPLQQGGSEQFF; cdr3_nt: TGTGCCAGCTCACCACTACAACAGGGGGGGTCTGAGCAGTTCTTC
j_call: TRBJ2-7; clone_size: .; v_call: TRBV2; d_call: TRBD1; cdr3_aa: CASAKTGTGAYEQYF; cdr3_nt: TGTGCCAGCGCCAAAACCGGGACAGGGGCCTACGAGCAGTACTTC
j_call: TRBJ2-1; clone_size: once; v_call: TRBV15; d_call: .; cdr3_aa: CATESTGTRYNEQFF; cdr3_nt: TGTGCCACCGAAAGTACCGGGACTCGCTACAATGAGCAGTTCTTC
j_call: TRBJ2-1; clone_size: .; v_call: TRBV6-4; d_call: .; cdr3_aa: CASSELADGQNEQFF; cdr3_nt: TGTGCCAGCAGTGAGTTAGCGGATGGACAGAATGAGCAGTTCTTC
j_call: TRBJ2-7; clone_size: .; v_call: TRBV18; d_call: TRBD2; cdr3_aa: CASSGTSFYEQYF; cdr3_nt: TGTGCCAGCTCCGGGACTAGCTTCTACGAGCAGTACTTC
j_call: TRBJ2-1; clone_size: .; v_call: TRBV30; d_call: TRBD1; cdr3_aa: CAWSFGQGEGFF; cdr3_nt: TGTGCCTGGAGTTTCGGGCAGGGGGAAGGGTTCTTC
j_call: TRBJ1-3; clone_size: .; v_call: TRBV7-9; d_call: .; cdr3_aa: CASSVSTRGNTIYF; cdr3_nt: TGTGCCAGCAGCGTGTCCACACGTGGAAACACCATATATTTT
j_call: TRBJ2-3; clone_size: .; v_call: TRBV5-6; d_call: TRBD2; cdr3_aa: CASSLSETSGRGLDTQYF; cdr3_nt: TGTGCCAGCAGCTTGTCAGAGACTAGCGGGAGAGGTTTGGATACGCAGTATTTT
j_call: TRBJ2-2; clone_size: .; v_call: TRBV7-7; d_call: TRBD1; cdr3_aa: CASSQTGAANTGELFF; cdr3_nt: TGTGCCAGCAGCCAGACAGGGGCAGCGAACACCGGGGAGCTGTTTTTT
j_call: TRBJ2-2; clone_size: .; v_call: TRBV30; d_call: .; cdr3_aa: CAWSVSPNTGELFF; cdr3_nt: TGTGCCTGGAGTGTGTCCCCGAACACCGGGGAGCTGTTTTTT
j_call: TRBJ2-3; clone_size: .; v_call: TRBV7-3; d_call: TRBD1; cdr3_aa: CASSTLGTGGSTDTQYF; cdr3_nt: TGTGCCAGCAGCACCCTGGGGACAGGGGGGAGCACAGATACGCAGTATTTT
j_call: TRBJ2-7; clone_size: .; v_call: TRBV5-4; d_call: .; cdr3_aa: CASSPETRVPGEQYF; cdr3_nt: TGTGCCAGCAGCCCAGAGACTCGGGTCCCGGGAGAGCAGTACTTC
j_call: TRBJ1-5; clone_size: few; v_call: TRBV2; d_call: .; cdr3_aa: CASREQGLEHF; cdr3_nt: TGTGCCAGCAGGGAGCAGGGCCTCGAGCATTTT
j_call: TRBJ2-7; clone_size: few; v_call: TRBV7-9; d_call: .; cdr3_aa: CASSWADSYEQYF; cdr3_nt: TGTGCCAGCAGCTGGGCGGACTCCTACGAGCAGTACTTC
j_call: TRBJ2-1; clone_size: .; v_call: TRBV4-1; d_call: .; cdr3_aa: CASSQVSRNEQFF; cdr3_nt: TGCGCCAGCAGCCAAGTTAGCCGCAATGAGCAGTTCTTC
j_call: TRBJ2-1; clone_size: .; v_call: TRBV7-7; d_call: .; cdr3_aa: CASSSGSVIYNEQFF; cdr3_nt: TGTGCCAGCAGCTCCGGTAGCGTCATCTACAATGAGCAGTTCTTC
j_call: TRBJ2-7; clone_size: .; v_call: TRBV11-1; d_call: TRBD2; cdr3_aa: CASSLAPTSGYYEQYF; cdr3_nt: TGTGCCAGCAGCTTAGCCCCGACTAGCGGCTACTACGAGCAGTACTTC
j_call: TRBJ2-7; clone_size: .; v_call: TRBV30; d_call: .; cdr3_aa: CAWSGDLVYEQYF; cdr3_nt: TGTGCCTGGAGCGGGGACCTTGTCTACGAGCAGTACTTC
j_call: TRBJ2-1; clone_size: .; v_call: TRBV28; d_call: .; cdr3_aa: CASSFLLPGAEQFF; cdr3_nt: TGTGCCAGCAGTTTTTTATTACCGGGTGCTGAGCAGTTCTTC
j_call: TRBJ1-2; clone_size: once; v_call: TRBV5-5; d_call: TRBD1; cdr3_aa: CASSLAILGGPTNYGYTF; cdr3_nt: TGTGCCAGCAGCCTGGCGATCTTAGGGGGCCCTACTAACTATGGCTACACCTTC
j_call: TRBJ2-3; clone_size: .; v_call: TRBV4-2; d_call: .; cdr3_aa: CASSQEVRDTQYF; cdr3_nt: TGTGCCAGCAGCCAAGAGGTGAGGGATACGCAGTATTTT
j_call: TRBJ2-7; clone_size: .; v_call: TRBV14; d_call: TRBD2; cdr3_aa: CASSQNGNSGTEQYF; cdr3_nt: TGTGCCAGCAGCCAAAATGGGAATAGCGGGACGGAGCAGTACTTC
j_call: TRBJ2-5; clone_size: .; v_call: TRBV18; d_call: TRBD2; cdr3_aa: CASSAHSGETQYF; cdr3_nt: TGTGCCAGCTCAGCCCATAGCGGGGAGACCCAGTACTTC
j_call: TRBJ2-2; clone_size: .; v_call: TRBV18; d_call: .; cdr3_aa: CASSPQGGDTGELFF; cdr3_nt: TGTGCCAGCTCACCTCAGGGTGGAGACACCGGGGAGCTGTTTTTT
j_call: TRBJ2-3; clone_size: .; v_call: TRBV7-2; d_call: .; cdr3_aa: CASSLTITDTQYF; cdr3_nt: TGTGCCAGCAGCCTTACTATCACAGATACGCAGTATTTT
j_call: TRBJ2-1; clone_size: .; v_call: TRBV5-1; d_call: TRBD2; cdr3_aa: CASSLTGGSGYNEQFF; cdr3_nt: TGCGCCAGCAGCTTGACCGGCGGGAGTGGCTACAATGAGCAGTTCTTC
j_call: TRBJ2-5; clone_size: .; v_call: TRBV7-8; d_call: .; cdr3_aa: CASSLGEPQETQYF; cdr3_nt: TGTGCCAGCAGCTTAGGGGAACCACAAGAGACCCAGTACTTC
j_call: TRBJ1-4; clone_size: .; v_call: TRBV30; d_call: .; cdr3_aa: CAWSVQALTNEKLFF; cdr3_nt: TGTGCCTGGAGTGTACAGGCCCTAACTAATGAAAAACTGTTTTTT
j_call: TRBJ2-7; clone_size: .; v_call: TRBV7-2; d_call: .; cdr3_aa: CASSLALEYEQYF; cdr3_nt: TGTGCCAGCAGCTTAGCGCTGGAGTACGAGCAGTACTTC
j_call: TRBJ2-1; clone_size: .; v_call: TRBV7-2; d_call: TRBD2; cdr3_aa: CASSRGMAGGYNEQFF; cdr3_nt: TGTGCCAGCAGCCGAGGCATGGCGGGAGGGTACAATGAGCAGTTCTTC
j_call: TRBJ1-3; clone_size: .; v_call: TRBV6-1; d_call: .; cdr3_aa: CASSGVSSGNTIYF; cdr3_nt: TGTGCCAGCAGTGGTGTCAGCTCTGGAAACACCATATATTTT
j_call: TRBJ2-7; clone_size: .; v_call: TRBV14; d_call: .; cdr3_aa: CASSQVLLPPAEQYF; cdr3_nt: TGTGCCAGCAGCCAAGTACTCTTGCCCCCGGCGGAGCAGTACTTC
j_call: TRBJ2-7; clone_size: once; v_call: TRBV5-6; d_call: .; cdr3_aa: CASSLVGPSYEQYF; cdr3_nt: TGTGCCAGCAGCTTGGTCGGTCCCTCCTACGAGCAGTACTTC
j_call: TRBJ2-7; clone_size: .; v_call: TRBV10-2; d_call: .; cdr3_aa: CASSGAGTMFRQQYF; cdr3_nt: TGCGCCAGCAGTGGGGCCGGGACAATGTTTCGGCAGCAGTACTTC
j_call: TRBJ2-7; clone_size: .; v_call: TRBV11-2; d_call: TRBD2; cdr3_aa: CASSFWDYYEQYF; cdr3_nt: TGTGCCAGCAGCTTCTGGGACTATTACGAGCAGTACTTC
j_call: TRBJ1-1; clone_size: .; v_call: TRBV5-1; d_call: .; cdr3_aa: CASSLGTANTEAFF; cdr3_nt: TGCGCCAGCAGCTTGGGGACGGCCAACACTGAAGCTTTCTTT
j_call: TRBJ1-5; clone_size: .; v_call: TRBV6-5; d_call: TRBD1; cdr3_aa: CASSTSGGWNQPQHF; cdr3_nt: TGTGCCAGCAGTACCTCAGGGGGTTGGAATCAGCCCCAGCATTTT
j_call: TRBJ1-2; clone_size: .; v_call: TRBV15; d_call: .; cdr3_aa: CATSRVGSGSWNGYTF; cdr3_nt: TGTGCCACCAGCAGAGTCGGCTCCGGGAGTTGGAATGGCTACACCTTC
j_call: TRBJ2-1; clone_size: .; v_call: TRBV28; d_call: TRBD2; cdr3_aa: CASTPSGTSSYNEQFF; cdr3_nt: TGTGCCAGCACCCCCTCCGGGACTAGCTCCTACAATGAGCAGTTCTTC
j_call: TRBJ1-2; clone_size: .; v_call: TRBV7-9; d_call: TRBD1; cdr3_aa: CASSPRDRGTYGYTF; cdr3_nt: TGTGCCAGCAGCCCGCGGGACAGGGGAACCTATGGCTACACCTTC